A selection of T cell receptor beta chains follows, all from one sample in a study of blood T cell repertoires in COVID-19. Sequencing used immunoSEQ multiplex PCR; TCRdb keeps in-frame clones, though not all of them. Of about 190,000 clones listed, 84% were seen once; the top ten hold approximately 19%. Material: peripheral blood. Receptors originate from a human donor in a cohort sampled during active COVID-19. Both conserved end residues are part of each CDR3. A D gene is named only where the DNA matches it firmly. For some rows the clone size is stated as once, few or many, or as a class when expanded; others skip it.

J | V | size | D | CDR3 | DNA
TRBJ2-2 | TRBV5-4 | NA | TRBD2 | CASSWGTSGFTGELFF | TGTGCCAGCAGCTGGGGGACTAGCGGCTTCACCGGGGAGCTGTTTTTT
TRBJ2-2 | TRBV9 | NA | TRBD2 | CASSVVAGVRPGELFF | TGTGCCAGCAGCGTAGTGGCGGGGGTAAGGCCCGGGGAGCTGTTTTTT
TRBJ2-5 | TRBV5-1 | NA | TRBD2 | CASSFRSGAQETQYF | TGCGCCAGCAGCTTCCGGAGCGGGGCCCAAGAGACCCAGTACTTC
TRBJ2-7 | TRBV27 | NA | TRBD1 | CASSRSGTDPYEQYF | TGTGCCAGCAGTCGGTCCGGGACAGACCCCTACGAGCAGTACTTC
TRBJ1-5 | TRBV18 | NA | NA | CASSPTAGVEQPQHF | TGTGCCAGCTCACCAACCGCGGGGGTTGAACAGCCCCAGCATTTT
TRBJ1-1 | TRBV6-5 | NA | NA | CASSRGTEAFF | TGTGCCAGCAGCCGGGGGACTGAAGCTTTCTTT
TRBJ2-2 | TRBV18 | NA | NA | CASSTRTGELFF | TGTGCCAGCTCGACGAGGACCGGGGAGCTGTTTTTT
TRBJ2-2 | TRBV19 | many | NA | CASSSGDPSGPGELFF | TGTGCCAGTAGTTCAGGGGACCCATCCGGGCCCGGGGAGCTGTTTTTT
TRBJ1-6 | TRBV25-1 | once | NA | CASSELVYSPLHF | TGTGCCAGCAGTGAATTAGTGTATTCACCCCTCCACTTT
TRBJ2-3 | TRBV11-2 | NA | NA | CASSLVQHTTDTQYF | TGTGCCAGCAGCTTAGTACAGCACACCACAGATACGCAGTATTTT
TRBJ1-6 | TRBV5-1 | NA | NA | CASASGVSGSPLHF | TGCGCCAGCGCCTCGGGGGTTTCGGGCTCACCCCTCCACTTT
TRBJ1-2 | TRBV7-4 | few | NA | CASSFQTATGTSYGYTF | TGTGCCAGCAGTTTTCAAACCGCCACCGGGACATCCTATGGCTACACCTTC
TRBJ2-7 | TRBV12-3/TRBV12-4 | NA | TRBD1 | CASSLGQGYEQYF | TGTGCCAGCAGTTTGGGACAGGGCTACGAGCAGTACTTC
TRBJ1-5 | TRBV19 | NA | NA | CASSIRMVRNQPQHF | TGTGCCAGTAGTATAAGGATGGTCAGGAATCAGCCCCAGCATTTT
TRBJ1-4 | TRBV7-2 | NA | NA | CASSLVNLAGEKLFF | TGTGCCAGCAGCTTAGTGAATTTAGCGGGTGAAAAACTGTTTTTT
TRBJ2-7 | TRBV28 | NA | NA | CASSFFSEQYF | TGTGCCAGCAGTTTTTTTAGCGAGCAGTACTTC
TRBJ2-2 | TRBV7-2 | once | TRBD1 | CASSPRTGPGGGELFF | TGTGCCAGCAGCCCGCGGACAGGGCCCGGGGGAGGGGAGCTGTTTTTT
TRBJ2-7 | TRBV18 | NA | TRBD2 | CASSPGLAGEGAYF | TGTGCCAGCTCACCGGGACTAGCGGGAGAAGGAGCGTACTTC
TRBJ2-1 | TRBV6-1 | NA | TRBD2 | CASSEGRAGNNEQFF | TGTGCCAGCAGTGAGGGGAGGGCCGGTAACAATGAGCAGTTCTTC
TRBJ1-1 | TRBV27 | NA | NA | CASGEDTEAFF | TGTGCCAGCGGAGAGGACACTGAAGCTTTCTTT
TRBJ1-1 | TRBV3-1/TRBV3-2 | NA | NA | CASRLTSGEAFF | TGTGCCAGCAGACTGACTTCCGGAGAAGCTTTCTTT
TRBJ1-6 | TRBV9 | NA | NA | CASSVGGGWSPLHF | TGTGCCAGCAGCGTAGGGGGGGGCTGGTCACCCCTCCACTTT
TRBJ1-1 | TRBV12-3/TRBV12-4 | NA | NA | CASKALGGEAFF | TGTGCCAGCAAGGCACTGGGAGGCGAAGCTTTCTTT
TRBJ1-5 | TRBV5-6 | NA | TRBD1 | CASSLTGVSNQPQHF | TGTGCCAGCAGCTTGACAGGGGTGAGCAATCAGCCCCAGCATTTT
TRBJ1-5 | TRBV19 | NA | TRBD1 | CASRGQGNSNQPQHF | TGTGCCAGCCGGGGACAGGGGAATAGCAATCAGCCCCAGCATTTT
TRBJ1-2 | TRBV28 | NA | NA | CASSLSGWVGDGYTF | TGTGCCAGCAGTTTGTCCGGGTGGGTAGGTGATGGCTACACCTTC
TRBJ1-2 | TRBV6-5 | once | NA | CATRRDGGPYYGYTF | TGTGCCACCAGAAGGGACGGGGGGCCGTACTATGGCTACACCTTC
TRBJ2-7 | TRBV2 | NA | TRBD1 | CASSAEGQLGEQYF | TGTGCCAGCAGTGCAGAGGGACAGCTGGGTGAGCAGTACTTC
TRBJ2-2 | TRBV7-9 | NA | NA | CASSPAGGLGTGELFF | TGTGCCAGCAGCCCAGCTGGGGGCTTGGGCACCGGGGAGCTGTTTTTT
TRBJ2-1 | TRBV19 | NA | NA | CASSPSEGEEQFF | TGTGCCAGTAGTCCCAGCGAGGGGGAAGAGCAGTTCTTC
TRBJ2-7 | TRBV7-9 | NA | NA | CASSIDSNAYEQYF | TGTGCCAGCAGCATAGACTCAAACGCTTACGAGCAGTACTTC
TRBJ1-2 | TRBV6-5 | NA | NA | CASSPRGASSNGYTF | TGTGCCAGCAGTCCGCGGGGGGCGTCTTCCAATGGCTACACCTTC
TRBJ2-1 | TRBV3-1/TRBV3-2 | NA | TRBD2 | CASSVVAGSNEQFF | TGTGCCAGCAGTGTAGTAGCGGGGTCAAATGAGCAGTTCTTC
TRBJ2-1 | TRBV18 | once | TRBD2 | CASSRTGTSGNNEQFF | TGTGCCAGCTCACGCACCGGGACTAGCGGGAATAATGAGCAGTTCTTC
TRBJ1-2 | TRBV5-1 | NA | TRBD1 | CASSRGTGNYGYTF | TGCGCCAGCAGCCGGGGGACAGGCAACTATGGCTACACCTTC
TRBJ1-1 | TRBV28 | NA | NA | CASSLGSNTEAFF | TGTGCCAGCAGTCTAGGTTCTAACACTGAAGCTTTCTTT
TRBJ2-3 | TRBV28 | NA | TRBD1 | CASRPGTGHRTQYF | TGTGCCAGCCGCCCCGGGACAGGGCATCGTACGCAGTATTTT
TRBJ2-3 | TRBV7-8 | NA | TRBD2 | CASSLRLAGADTQYF | TGTGCCAGCAGCTTACGCCTAGCGGGAGCAGATACGCAGTATTTT
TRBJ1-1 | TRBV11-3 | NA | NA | CASSLDRNTEAFF | TGTGCCAGCAGCTTAGACCGTAACACTGAAGCTTTCTTT
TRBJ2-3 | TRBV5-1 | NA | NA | CASSPVSSSTDTQYF | TGCGCCAGCAGCCCGGTGTCGTCTAGCACAGATACGCAGTATTTT